One and the same sample provided the 16 T cell receptor beta chains below, sequenced in a study of cytomegalovirus exposure and HLA in healthy donors. The PCR ran on 60 Vbeta and 13 Jbeta primers. Generated by immunoSEQ multiplex PCR, the TCRdb table keeps only in-frame clones and is missing some. Altogether under 200,000 clones are present, approximately 82% being singletons, with the ten largest covering 1.7%. What was sequenced was PBMCs. These receptors came from a man in his forties in good health and CMV-seropositive.

The V call is TRBV9, the J call TRBJ2-7, with a tentative D call TRBD1 (6 bases). V was pared by 1 base and J by 5 bases, with 13 bases between. This CDR3 comprises 14 residues. Germline V lookup: CDR1 SGDLS, CDR2 YYNGEE. The CDR3 region has the DNA TGTGCCAGCAGCGTACGCATGAAGGGGGACGAGCAGTACTTC. It yields the protein CASSVRMKGDEQYF.

V usage is TRBV6-4 and J usage is TRBJ1-5, with D unresolved. Germline CDR1 and CDR2: MRHNA and SNTAGT. The length of the CDR3 is 13 residues. The V end lost 4 bases, the J end lost 7 bases, and 11 bases lay between the germline ends. CDR3 loop: CASSVREGQPQHF. CDR3 sequence (DNA): TGTGCCAGCAGTGTGAGGGAAGGGCAGCCCCAGCATTTT.

J is TRBJ2-1 and V is TRBV5-4, with D hard to call. Germline V lookup: CDR1 SGHNT, CDR2 YYREEE (reference sequence). The CDR3 extends over 11 amino acids. Trimming left V 4 bases short and J 8 bases short, with 7 bases between. Here the CDR3 DNA reads TGTGCCAGCAGCGTAATCCATGAGCAGTTCTTC. It is translated as CASSVIHEQFF.

This rearrangement joins TRBV5-1 to TRBJ1-4, with TRBD1 matching 10 bases. The CDR3 runs to 15 residues. Per germline, CDR1 SGHRS and CDR2 YFSETQ. V dropped 3 bases and J dropped 6; count of bases not matched to a gene: 5. DNA for the CDR3: TGCGCCAGCAGCTCGGCCGGGACAGGGGATGAAAAACTGTTTTTT. This codes for CASSSAGTGDEKLFF.

The CDR3 DNA is TGTGCCAGCAGGCCCCCCCTAGCGGGAGTGACCTACAATGAGCAGTTCTTC. The encoded protein is CASRPPLAGVTYNEQFF. The chain is built from TRBV27 and TRBJ2-1; 10 nucleotides match TRBD2. The CDR3 consists of 17 residues. The germline gives CDR1 MNHEY, CDR2 SMNVEV (reference sequence). V trimming: 6 bases; J trimming: 2 bases; junction bases outside the gene matches: 10.

The chain joins TRBV28 to TRBJ2-1; D possibly corresponds to TRBD2 (6 bases). CDR1 MDHEN and CDR2 SYDVKM come from the germline V gene. V was trimmed by 4 bases and J by 0 bases, leaving 13 bases between them. This CDR3 comprises 16 residues. This CDR3 reads CASSSETSISYNEQFF. The CDR3 nucleotides are TGTGCCAGCAGTTCAGAGACTAGTATCTCCTACAATGAGCAGTTCTTC.

The chain is built from TRBV29-1 and TRBJ2-3; TRBD2 matches at 11 bases. Unmatched junction bases numbered 1, after V lost 7 bases and J lost 1 base. This CDR3 has 13 amino acids. Germline assignment: CDR1 SQVTM and CDR2 ANQGSEA. The CDR3 DNA follows: TGCAGCGGGGGACTAGCGGGCACAGATACGCAGTATTTT. Its protein product is CSGGLAGTDTQYF.

The gene calls are TRBV7-8 and TRBJ2-7, with D perhaps TRBD1 (5 bases). The ends were cut back, 5 bases at V and 0 bases at J, with 11 bases in the middle. Germline lookup yields CDR1 SGHVS and CDR2 FQNEAQ. The CDR3 length is 14 residues. The CDR3 is CASSLDSSSYEQYF. In DNA, the CDR3 is TGTGCCAGCAGCCTCGACAGTTCCTCCTACGAGCAGTACTTC. The full variable domain, with the rest looked up from reference TRBV7-8 and TRBJ2-7, is GAGVSQSPRYKVAKRGQDVALRCDPISGHVSLFWYQQALGQGPEFLTYFQNEAQLDKSGLPSDRFFAERPEGSVSTLKIQRTQQEDSAVYLCASSLDSSSYEQYFGPGTRLTVT.

This rearrangement joins TRBV5-1 to TRBJ2-5; D perhaps matches TRBD2 (6 bases). The J call may be incorrect, as the DNA end agrees better with TRBJ2-7. The CDR3 covers 14 residues. Germline V gene sequence: CDR1 SGHRS, CDR2 YFSETQ. The CDR3 reads CASSLGGRNYEQYF. In DNA, the CDR3 is TGCGCCAGCAGCTTGGGGGGGAGGAACTACGAGCAGTACTTC.

The chain links TRBV19 to TRBJ2-1; 7 bases are a match to TRBD2. The CDR3 spans 11 residues. The germline V gene encodes CDR1 LNHDA and CDR2 SQIVND (reference sequence). The CDR3 region is CSSGLYNEQFF. The CDR3 DNA reads as TGTAGTAGCGGGCTTTACAATGAGCAGTTCTTC.

The chain couples TRBV10-1 to TRBJ2-2; D possibly corresponds to TRBD2 (6 bases). CDR1 WNHNN and CDR2 SYGVQD come from the germline V gene (reference sequence). The germline V and J ends were trimmed by 0 bases and 2 bases, with 16 bases remaining between them. This CDR3 region has 18 residues. The CDR3 region has the DNA TGCGCCAGCAGTGAGTCTGCGAGAGGAGGGGTTAACACCGGGGAGCTGTTTTTT. It yields the protein CASSESARGGVNTGELFF.

CDR3 loop: CASSESGTPIGTQYF. CDR3 bases: TGTGCCAGCAGTGAAAGCGGGACCCCGATAGGAACGCAGTATTTT. The chain links TRBV25-1 to TRBJ2-3, with TRBD2 matching 7 bases. Germline V lookup: CDR1 MGHDK, CDR2 SYGVNS. Trimming removed 2 bases from V and 9 bases from J; junction bases left unmatched: 11. The CDR3 has 15 amino acids.

This clone was seen once. The chain is built from TRBV6-5 and TRBJ2-2, with TRBD2 identical over 8 bases. The CDR3 is 15 amino acids. After removal of 6 bases from V and 4 bases from J, the junction contained 7 bases not matched to a gene. In germline, CDR1 is MNHEY, CDR2 SVGAGI. CDR3 sequence reads: CASSYTRGGTGELFF. CDR3 in DNA: TGTGCCAGCAGCTATACTCGGGGGGGCACCGGGGAGCTGTTTTTT.

The chain uses TRBV7-8 and TRBJ2-3; 10 bases are shared with TRBD2. From germline, CDR1 is SGHVS and CDR2 FQNEAQ. J gave up 3 bases and V 3 bases, and 24 bases lay outside the gene matches. This CDR3 contains 22 residues. The CDR3 here is CASSLGRPGLAQTKGYTDTQYF. The CDR3 nucleotides read TGTGCCAGCAGCTTGGGCCGTCCGGGACTAGCGCAAACTAAGGGGTATACAGATACGCAGTATTTT.

In its sample, this clone was seen a few times. The chain uses TRBV27 and TRBJ1-5; D is ambiguous. CDR3 size: 13 residues. Looked up from germline, CDR1 is MNHEY and CDR2 is SMNVEV (reference sequence). The V gene lost 5 bases and the J gene lost 6 bases, with 11 bases spanning the gap. CDR3 sequence: CASSLEVGQPQHF. CDR3 DNA sequence: TGTGCCAGCAGTCTGGAGGTCGGTCAGCCCCAGCATTTT.

This chain uses TRBV10-2 with TRBJ2-7; TRBD2 matches 11 bases. The length of the CDR3 is 14 residues. The J segment lost 3 bases and the V segment lost 6 bases, leaving 4 bases of the junction unmatched. Germline loops: CDR1 WSHSY, CDR2 SAAADI. CDR3 coding DNA: TGCGCCAGCAGATCCGGGACTAGCGGCTACGAGCAGTACTTC. This gives the protein CASRSGTSGYEQYF.